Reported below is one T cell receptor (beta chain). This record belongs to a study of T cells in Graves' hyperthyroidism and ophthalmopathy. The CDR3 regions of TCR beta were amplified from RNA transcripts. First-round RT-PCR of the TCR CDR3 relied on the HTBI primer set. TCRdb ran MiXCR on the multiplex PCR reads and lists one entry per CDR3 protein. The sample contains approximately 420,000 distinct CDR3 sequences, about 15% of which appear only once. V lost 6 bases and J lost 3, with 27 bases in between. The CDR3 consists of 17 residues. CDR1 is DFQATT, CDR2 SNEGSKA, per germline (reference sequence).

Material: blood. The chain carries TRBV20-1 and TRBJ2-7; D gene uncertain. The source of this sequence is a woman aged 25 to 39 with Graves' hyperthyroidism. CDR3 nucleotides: TGCAGTGCCCGAATACGGCAGCCCTCGCATTCCCTCTACGAGCAGTACTTC. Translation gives CSARIRQPSHSLYEQYF.